Below, 22 T cell receptor beta chains from the same sample are listed, as sequenced in a study of Ad26.COV2.S vaccination and SARS-CoV-2 variants. Treatment of the sample: 15 to 20 received Ad26.COV2.S at low or high dose, single or two shots; roughly five received placebo; per-sample allocation not given. Day 63 following the first vaccine or placebo injection was when the samples were taken. The method was immunoSEQ multiplex PCR; TCRdb's version includes in-frame clones alone and lacks a portion of them. The table lists around 500,000 clones, roughly nine tenths of them singletons. Source: peripheral blood, taken in a trial of Ad26.COV2.S vaccine versus placebo. The receptors were gathered from a person between 18 and 65 years old who received the Ad26.COV2.S COVID-19 vaccine or a placebo.

V is TRBV5-4 and J is TRBJ1-1, with D possibly matching TRBD1 (5 bases). This CDR3 has 15 residues. The V gene lost 0 bases and the J gene lost 1 base, with 10 bases spanning the gap. Per the germline V gene, CDR1 is SGHNT and CDR2 is YYREEE (reference sequence). The CDR3 DNA follows: TGTGCCAGCAGCTTGGATGGACACTCGAACACTGAAGCTTTCTTT. It is translated as CASSLDGHSNTEAFF.

The V gene is TRBV4-2, the J gene TRBJ2-3; no clear D gene. Germline V CDR1 and CDR2: LGHNA, YNFKEQ. The CDR3 length is 12 residues. V lost 0 bases, J lost 10 bases, and 8 bases lay in between. In DNA form, the CDR3 reads TGTGCCAGCAGCCAAGACCCTGGGGCGCAGTATTTT. This translates into CASSQDPGAQYF.

This chain links TRBV7-3 with TRBJ1-2; TRBD1 matches 11 bases. The germline V gene encodes CDR1 SGHTA and CDR2 FQGTGA. The CDR3 covers 13 residues. V lost 4 bases to trimming and J lost 6 bases; unmatched junction nucleotides: 1. CDR3 in DNA: TGTGCCAGCAGCTCGGGACAGGGGGATGGCTACACCTTC. Its protein is CASSSGQGDGYTF.

The V call is TRBV7-2, the J call TRBJ2-1; D is perhaps TRBD1 (7 bases). The CDR3 extends over 16 amino acids. Trimming shortened V by 4 bases and J by 2 bases, and 15 bases separated the two germline ends. The V gene's germline CDR1 is SGHTA and CDR2 FQGNSA. CDR3 sequence: CASSSSTGRTYNEQFF. For the CDR3, the DNA is TGTGCCAGCAGCTCATCGACAGGGAGGACCTACAATGAGCAGTTCTTC. Using reference TRBV7-2 and TRBJ2-1 for the parts outside the CDR3, the full variable domain is GAGVSQSPSNKVTEKGKDVELRCDPISGHTALYWYRQSLGQGLEFLIYFQGNSAPDKSGLPSDRFSAERTGGSVSTLTIQRTQQEDSAVYLCASSSSTGRTYNEQFFGPGTRLTVL.

This sequence joins TRBV3-1 (or the pseudogene TRBV3-2) and TRBJ1-3; D ambiguous. This CDR3 spans 14 amino acids. The V gene's germline CDR1 is LGHDT and CDR2 YNNKEL (reference sequence). The ends were cut back, 2 bases at V and 3 bases at J, with 8 bases in the middle. The CDR3 sequence is CASSQTGGGNTIYF. CDR3 nucleotides: TGTGCCAGCAGCCAAACCGGAGGTGGAAACACCATATATTTT.

The V gene is TRBV18, the J gene TRBJ1-1; a weak D match, TRBD1 (6 bases). V was trimmed by 5 bases and J by 4 bases, leaving 8 bases between them. Germline lookup yields CDR1 KGHSH and CDR2 LQKENI. The CDR3 is 12 amino acids. CDR3 region: CASSSGATEAFF. The CDR3 DNA is TGTGCCAGCTCATCGGGGGCCACTGAAGCTTTCTTT.

This chain connects TRBV19 to TRBJ1-1, with 9 bases fitting TRBD1. CDR1 LNHDA and CDR2 SQIVND come from the germline V gene (reference sequence). V lost 5 bases and J lost 4; bases outside the gene matches: 5. This CDR3 contains 14 residues. The DNA of the CDR3 is TGTGCCAGTAGTTGGGACAGGGTTAGCACTGAAGCTTTCTTT. The encoded protein is CASSWDRVSTEAFF.

J is TRBJ1-4 and V is TRBV9; D remains unclear. The CDR3 is 14 amino acids. With 2 bases removed from V and 3 bases from J, the gap between germline ends came to 8 bases. Germline CDR1 and CDR2: SGDLS and YYNGEE. CDR3 in amino acids: CASSVTVANEKLFF. The CDR3 region has the DNA TGTGCCAGCAGCGTGACCGTTGCTAATGAAAAACTGTTTTTT. The variable domain in full, with the rest retrieved from reference TRBV9 and TRBJ1-4, is DSGVTQTPKHLITATGQRVTLRCSPRSGDLSVYWYQQSLDQGLQFLIQYYNGEERAKGNILERFSAQQFPDLHSELNLSSLELGDSALYFCASSVTVANEKLFFGSGTQLSVL.

The rearrangement joins TRBV3-1 (or the pseudogene TRBV3-2) to TRBJ1-4, with D hard to call. Trimming shortened V by 4 bases and J by 2 bases, and 8 bases separated the two germline ends. This CDR3 spans 14 amino acids. Germline-derived CDR1 and CDR2 are LGHDT and YNNKEL (reference sequence). CDR3 DNA: TGTGCCAGCAGCCTTCGACGGACTAATGAAAAACTGTTTTTT. This encodes CASSLRRTNEKLFF.

The table lists this clone with a few counts. This sequence joins TRBV7-3 and TRBJ2-5; either TRBD1 or TRBD2 may fit D (5 bases each). This CDR3 is 13 amino acids long. Trimming removed 1 base at V and 14 bases at J, with 17 bases between. Germline CDR1 SGHTA, CDR2 FQGTGA. The DNA for the CDR3 is TGTGCCAGCAGCTTAAGAGGGGACGGCCTATATTACTTC. It specifies CASSLRGDGLYYF.

The rearrangement links TRBV5-4 to TRBJ2-1; D is perhaps TRBD2 (6 bases). CDR1 and CDR2 from the germline V gene are SGHNT and YYREEE (reference sequence). The V end lost 2 bases, the J end lost 2 bases, and 11 bases lay between the germline ends. The CDR3 consists of 15 residues. CDR3 in DNA: TGTGCCAGCAGCTTTGGCGGGATAGCCTACAATGAGCAGTTCTTC. Translation gives CASSFGGIAYNEQFF.

V usage is TRBV20-1 and J usage is TRBJ1-5; D ambiguous. The length of the CDR3 is 11 residues. Trimming removed 4 bases at V and 11 bases at J, with 12 bases between. Germline V CDR1 and CDR2: DFQATT, SNEGSKA (reference sequence). CDR3 amino acids: CSAISYQTQHF. In DNA form, the CDR3 reads TGCAGTGCTATCAGTTACCAGACCCAGCATTTT.

This chain joins TRBV7-8 and TRBJ2-7, with D maybe TRBD1 (5 bases). This CDR3 contains 14 residues. The germline gives CDR1 SGHVS, CDR2 FQNEAQ. The V gene lost 1 base and the J gene lost 6 bases, with 13 bases spanning the gap. The CDR3 spells CASSLVWGRGEQYF. CDR3 sequence (DNA): TGTGCCAGCAGCTTAGTTTGGGGAAGGGGCGAGCAGTACTTC.

V gene TRBV20-1 combines with J gene TRBJ2-7, with a possible D match to TRBD1 (6 bases). Germline lookup yields CDR1 DFQATT and CDR2 SNEGSKA (reference sequence). The V gene lost 5 bases and the J gene lost 4 bases, with 9 bases spanning the gap. The CDR3 totals 11 residues. The CDR3 here is CSAPDRYEQYF. The CDR3 DNA follows: TGCAGTGCTCCGGACAGATACGAGCAGTACTTC.

The chain recombines TRBV11-2 with TRBJ1-4; no firm D call. Trimming took 1 base from V and 6 from J, leaving 9 bases between them. The CDR3 consists of 14 residues. In germline, CDR1 is SGHAT, CDR2 FQNNGV. The CDR3 coding sequence is TGTGCCAGCAGCTTAGGGGTTGTGGATGAAAAACTGTTTTTT. This translates into CASSLGVVDEKLFF.

The V gene is TRBV2, the J gene TRBJ2-7; no reliable D call. The CDR3 covers 15 residues. Germline lookup yields CDR1 SNHLY and CDR2 FYNNEI. Trimming removed 1 base from V and 0 bases from J, with 10 bases in between. The DNA for the CDR3 is TGTGCCAGCAGTGAAGGTATACCGATCTCCTACGAGCAGTACTTC. It codes for CASSEGIPISYEQYF.

This clone was picked up one time. This chain joins TRBV19 and TRBJ2-3; D remains unclear. With 6 bases removed from V and 0 bases from J, the gap between germline ends came to 7 bases. Germline CDR1 reads LNHDA; CDR2 reads SQIVND (reference sequence). The CDR3 extends over 13 amino acids. The chain's CDR3 is CASRLTSTDTQYF. In nucleotides, the CDR3 is TGTGCCAGTAGATTGACGAGCACAGATACGCAGTATTTT.

A word on this clone: The sample contains more than one DNA sequence encoding this CDR3. The J gene is TRBJ1-4, the V gene TRBV6-5; TRBD1 is a possible D gene (5 bases). This CDR3 comprises 14 residues. Germline CDR1 reads MNHEY; CDR2 reads SVGAGI. V was shortened by 2 bases and J by 4 bases, with 8 bases between the two germline ends. This CDR3 reads CASSYDRRNEKLFF. As DNA, the CDR3 is TGTGCCAGCAGTTACGACAGACGTAATGAAAAACTGTTTTTT.

The chain links TRBV5-5 to TRBJ1-2; D unresolved. The CDR3 consists of 14 residues. CDR1 and CDR2 from the germline V gene are SGHKS and YYEKEE (reference sequence). The ends were cut back, 0 bases at V and 1 base at J, with 7 bases in the middle. The DNA of the CDR3 is TGTGCCAGCAGCTTGGGAACGTATAACTATGGCTACACCTTC. The encoded protein is CASSLGTYNYGYTF.

The chain couples TRBV5-8 to TRBJ2-2; D may be TRBD2 (6 bases). Trimming removed 6 bases at V and 3 bases at J, with 18 bases between. Germline V CDR1 and CDR2: SGHTS, YDEGEE. This CDR3 region has 16 residues. Here the CDR3 reads CASKLSGTRHTGELFF. DNA for the CDR3: TGTGCCAGCAAGCTTTCTGGGACTCGTCACACCGGGGAGCTGTTTTTT.

V gene TRBV28 combines with J gene TRBJ2-1; TRBD1 matches 9 bases. The germline V gene encodes CDR1 MDHEN and CDR2 SYDVKM. V shed 4 bases, J shed 6 bases, and the junction held 4 bases outside the gene matches. CDR3 size: 14 residues. In DNA, the CDR3 is TGTGCCAGCAGTTCTACAGGGGGCACCAATGAGCAGTTCTTC. Its protein is CASSSTGGTNEQFF.

The chain couples TRBV5-1 to TRBJ1-5; D not resolved. With 4 bases removed from V and 7 bases from J, the gap between germline ends came to 15 bases. CDR3 length equals 14 residues. CDR1 SGHRS and CDR2 YFSETQ come from the germline V gene. CDR3: CASSPEDRRQPQHF. The CDR3 DNA reads as TGCGCCAGCAGCCCCGAGGACCGCCGCCAGCCCCAGCATTTT.